Below, 24 T cell receptor beta chains from the same sample are listed, as sequenced in a study of T cell repertoires in cytomegalovirus infection. These TCRs' antigens remain unknown. TCRdb reanalysed the reads using MiXCR and keeps one entry per CDR3 protein. The sample shows a few hundred thousand distinct CDR3 sequences, more than 30% of them seen only once. Sequencing was performed on cultured PBMCs, taken from culture after CMV antigen stimulation. The receptor set was obtained from a human donor in good health (CMV status not recorded). Some clones in this sample may be carry-over from other donors' samples.

The rearrangement links TRBV11-2 to TRBJ1-2; D remains ambiguous. The CDR3 extends over 20 amino acids. Trimming stripped 2 bases from V and 1 base from J, with 26 bases between. From germline, CDR1 is SGHAT and CDR2 FQNNGV. Here the CDR3 reads CASSLRRAGPPGVDNYGYTF. CDR3 coding DNA: TGTGCCAGCAGCTTAAGACGTGCCGGACCCCCAGGAGTAGATAACTATGGCTACACCTTC.

V is TRBV4-1 and J is TRBJ2-3, with D unclear. Germline V gene data show CDR1 as MGHRA and CDR2 as YSYEKL. Trimming stripped 4 bases from V and 4 bases from J, with 9 bases between. This CDR3 comprises 13 residues. The CDR3 sequence: CASSLIQADTQYF. In DNA form, the CDR3 reads TGCGCCAGCAGCCTAATCCAGGCAGATACGCAGTATTTT.

The chain couples TRBV19 to TRBJ2-3; possible D gene TRBD1, 5 bases. Deletions cut 4 bases from V and 2 bases from J, with 10 bases between. Germline V gene lookup returns CDR1 LNHDA and CDR2 SQIVND (reference sequence). The CDR3 has 14 amino acids. The CDR3 sequence is CASSKQGYTDTQYF. The CDR3 DNA sequence: TGTGCCAGTAGTAAGCAGGGTTACACAGATACGCAGTATTTT.

This clonotype has just a few counts. The chain uses TRBV7-2 and TRBJ1-5, with TRBD1 matching over 8 bases. The CDR3 length is 15 residues. Germline V CDR1 and CDR2: SGHTA, FQGNSA. J gave up 6 bases and V 5 bases, and 9 bases lay outside the gene matches. The CDR3 spells CASSTGQGWGQPQHF. The CDR3, as DNA: TGTGCCAGCAGCACCGGACAGGGATGGGGTCAGCCCCAGCATTTT.

This clonotype was observed a few times. The chain recombines TRBV7-2 with TRBJ2-1; 7 bases map to TRBD1. Germline V gives CDR1 SGHTA, CDR2 FQGNSA. V shed 7 bases and J 0 bases; nucleotides not matched to a gene: 3. The CDR3 is made up of 14 amino acids. As DNA, the CDR3 is TGTGCCAGCACCAACAGGGGCTCCTACAATGAGCAGTTCTTC. Translating it yields CASTNRGSYNEQFF.

The V call is TRBV7-8, the J call TRBJ2-1; tentatively, D is TRBD1 (6 bases). CDR1 and CDR2 (germline): SGHVS, FQNEAQ. Deletions cut 0 bases from V and 9 bases from J, with 9 bases between. The CDR3 has 13 amino acids. The CDR3 sequence is CASSLARGTEQFF. DNA of the CDR3: TGTGCCAGCAGCTTAGCGAGGGGGACTGAGCAGTTCTTC.

This clonotype was counted between two and nine times. The chain combines TRBV7-3 with TRBJ2-1, with D possibly TRBD2 on 6 matching bases. Trimming took off 2 bases at V and 8 bases at J, with 7 bases between the two ends. This CDR3 has 12 residues. Germline-derived CDR1 and CDR2 are SGHTA and FQGTGA. In DNA, the CDR3 is TGTGCCAGCAGCTTAGGAGGGCATGAGCAGTTCTTC. Translated: CASSLGGHEQFF.

The rearrangement joins TRBV23-1 to TRBJ2-1; D perhaps matches TRBD2 (6 bases). TRBV23-1 is an ORF, with its function uncertain. The CDR3 sequence is 16 residues long. V lost 5 bases, J lost 1 base, and 15 bases lay in between. For the CDR3, the DNA is TGCGCCAGCAGTTACTTCGGGAGAGGTTCCTACAATGAGCAGTTCTTC. Protein sequence: CASSYFGRGSYNEQFF.

The chain combines TRBV30 with TRBJ1-6; no definite D call. The ends were cut back, 1 base at V and 7 bases at J, with 8 bases in the middle. The CDR3 extends over 13 amino acids. CDR1 is GTSNPN and CDR2 is SVGIG in the germline V gene (reference sequence). CDR3 sequence reads: CAWSAWENSPLHF. CDR3 DNA: TGTGCCTGGAGTGCCTGGGAAAATTCACCCCTCCACTTT.

This clonotype was counted once. The rearrangement joins TRBV4-1 to TRBJ1-4; D uncertain. The CDR3 spans 15 residues. The germline V and J ends were trimmed by 3 bases and 5 bases, with 13 bases remaining between them. Germline V gene lookup returns CDR1 MGHRA and CDR2 YSYEKL. CDR3 residues: CASSQRPTGNEKLFF. The CDR3 DNA sequence: TGCGCCAGCAGCCAGCGGCCCACGGGAAATGAAAAACTGTTTTTT.

The V call is TRBV12-3 or TRBV12-4, the J call TRBJ2-2, with 8 bases matching TRBD2. The CDR3 covers 17 residues. J gave up 9 bases and V 6 bases, and 18 bases lay outside the gene matches. CDR3 nucleotides: TGTGCCAGCAGGCGAAAAACTAGCGGAATAACAAGCAGGGAGCTGTTTTTT. It encodes CASRRKTSGITSRELFF.

The chain employs TRBV28 and TRBJ1-2; maybe TRBD1 (6 bases). The CDR3 spans 15 residues. Trimming removed 6 bases from V and 1 base from J, with 15 bases in between. Germline values: CDR1 MDHEN, CDR2 SYDVKM. The DNA of the CDR3 is TGTGCCAGCAGGGAAAGGACAGCGGGTAACTATGGCTACACCTTC. Amino acids: CASRERTAGNYGYTF.

The V call is TRBV19, the J call TRBJ2-5, with D maybe TRBD1 (6 bases). The CDR3 loop spans 14 amino acids. Germline V lookup: CDR1 LNHDA, CDR2 SQIVND (reference sequence). V lost 3 bases and J 2 bases, leaving 10 bases between the germline ends. The CDR3 DNA is TGTGCCAGTAGTATGGTAACAGGGCAAGAGACCCAGTACTTC. Amino acids: CASSMVTGQETQYF.

The J gene is TRBJ2-1, the V gene TRBV5-1; 13 nucleotides line up with TRBD2. V lost 4 bases, J lost 5 bases, and 12 bases stayed unmatched. Germline V lookup: CDR1 SGHRS, CDR2 YFSETQ. This CDR3 spans 18 amino acids. The CDR3 DNA is TGCGCCAGCAGCCTCCAGGGACTAGCGGGGACCGTCCACAATGAGCAGTTCTTC. This encodes CASSLQGLAGTVHNEQFF.

The chain is built from TRBV4-1 and TRBJ2-5; weak D call: TRBD2 (5 bases). V was shortened by 3 bases and J by 5 bases, with 13 bases between the two germline ends. The V gene's germline CDR1 is MGHRA and CDR2 YSYEKL. The CDR3 spans 14 residues. DNA of the CDR3: TGCGCCAGCAGCCAGGCCGACTACGGGGAGACCCAGTACTTC. Translated: CASSQADYGETQYF.

The chain recombines TRBV6-1 with TRBJ2-7, with D hard to call. CDR1 and CDR2 (germline): MNHNS, SASEGT. The CDR3 is made up of 14 amino acids. Trimming pared 7 bases from V and 2 bases from J, leaving 15 bases between. In DNA, the CDR3 is TGTGCCAGCACCCAAGACCCCGCCACCTACGAGCAGTACTTC. Translated: CASTQDPATYEQYF.

The V and J genes are TRBV20-1 and TRBJ2-7; D is uncertain. The V and J ends lost 1 base and 1 base respectively, with 5 bases between them. The CDR3 runs 12 residues. Germline CDR1 reads DFQATT; CDR2 reads SNEGSKA (reference sequence). This CDR3 reads CSARGFSYEQYF. CDR3 in DNA: TGCAGTGCTAGAGGGTTTTCCTACGAGCAGTACTTC.

The table lists this clonotype with a few counts. The chain couples TRBV28 to TRBJ1-5; D unresolved. V was shortened by 5 bases and J by 2 bases, with 13 bases between the two germline ends. The CDR3 totals 15 residues. CDR1 MDHEN and CDR2 SYDVKM come from the germline V gene. Here the CDR3 DNA reads TGTGCCAGCAGTCCCGACGCGGGCGGCAATCAGCCCCAGCATTTT. Translating it yields CASSPDAGGNQPQHF.

This clonotype occurred many times. The chain carries TRBV7-2 and TRBJ2-3; 9 positions agree with TRBD1. The CDR3 extends over 16 amino acids. Germline CDR1 is SGHTA and CDR2 is FQGNSA. V gave up 3 bases and J gave up 2 bases; unmatched junction bases: 6. The CDR3: CASSLSGTGNTDTQYF. The CDR3 DNA reads as TGTGCCAGCAGCTTGTCCGGGACAGGGAACACAGATACGCAGTATTTT. The full variable domain, its missing parts supplied by reference TRBV7-2 and TRBJ2-3, is GAGVSQSPSNKVTEKGKDVELRCDPISGHTALYWYRQSLGQGLEFLIYFQGNSAPDKSGLPSDRFSAERTGGSVSTLTIQRTQQEDSAVYLCASSLSGTGNTDTQYFGPGTRLTVL.

J is TRBJ1-3 and V is TRBV19; no reliable D call. CDR1 LNHDA and CDR2 SQIVND come from the germline V gene (reference sequence). The germline V and J ends were trimmed by 3 bases and 1 base, with 10 bases remaining between them. The CDR3 runs to 15 residues. CDR3 region: CASSIPSGSGNTIYF. CDR3 DNA: TGTGCCAGTAGTATCCCCAGTGGATCTGGAAACACCATATATTTT.

The rearrangement joins TRBV7-2 to TRBJ2-2; 8 nucleotides agree with TRBD1. The CDR3 is 15 amino acids. The V segment lost 7 bases and the J segment 2 bases; nucleotides outside the gene matches: 6. Germline CDR1 SGHTA, CDR2 FQGNSA. CDR3 amino acids: CASNPQGGNTGELFF. CDR3 sequence (DNA): TGTGCCAGCAATCCACAGGGGGGAAACACCGGGGAGCTGTTTTTT.

The rearrangement links TRBV6-2 or TRBV6-3 to TRBJ1-2; D is perhaps TRBD1 (5 bases). From germline, CDR1 is MNHEY and CDR2 SVGEGT. V lost 0 bases, J lost 8 bases, and 19 bases lay in between. The CDR3 has 16 amino acids. As DNA, the CDR3 is TGTGCCAGCAGTTACTCTGGGTCAGGGACCTATGAGGGCTACACCTTC. Its translation is CASSYSGSGTYEGYTF.

The V and J genes are TRBV6-6 and TRBJ1-5; 8 nucleotides align to TRBD1. CDR1 and CDR2 (germline): MNHNY, SVGAGI (reference sequence). The trim removed 6 bases at V and 3 bases at J, leaving 10 bases unmatched. This CDR3 region has 16 residues. The CDR3 bases are TGTGCCAGCAGACCCACCGACAGGGGCGACAATCAGCCCCAGCATTTT. This codes for CASRPTDRGDNQPQHF.

Only a few counts were recorded for this clonotype. This sequence joins TRBV2 and TRBJ1-4, with TRBD1 identical over 8 bases. Per the germline V gene, CDR1 is SNHLY and CDR2 is FYNNEI. This CDR3 region has 17 residues. V gave up 0 bases and J gave up 14 bases; unmatched junction bases: 17. DNA for the CDR3: TGTGCCAGCAGTGAAGCCCAGGGACAGGCTGGGAGAAAGACCCTGTTTTTT. This codes for CASSEAQGQAGRKTLFF. The variable domain in full, with the rest retrieved from reference TRBV2 and TRBJ1-4, is EPEVTQTPSHQVTQMGQEVILRCVPISNHLYFYWYRQILGQKVEFLVSFYNNEISEKSEIFDDQFSVERPDGSNFTLKIRSTKLEDSAMYFCASSEAQGQAGRKTLFFGSGTQLSVL.